A selection of T cell receptor beta chains follows, all from one sample in a study of cytomegalovirus exposure and HLA in healthy donors. Assay used: immunoSEQ multiplex PCR; TCRdb lists only in-frame clones, some missing. The table includes around 160,000 clones, about 65% detected once. Sequencing was performed on PBMCs. These TCRs come from a young woman in good health and CMV-seropositive. Both conserved end residues are part of each CDR3. D genes are given only for firm matches.

D gene: .; CDR3 length: 16; V gene: TRBV5-1; J gene: TRBJ1-4; CDR3 protein: CASSLVGGTTNEKLFF
D gene: TRBD1; CDR3 length: 14; V gene: TRBV15; J gene: TRBJ2-5; CDR3 protein: CATSRVRGLETQYF
D gene: .; CDR3 length: 15; V gene: TRBV6-5; J gene: TRBJ1-3; CDR3 protein: CASSVTHLSGNTIYF
D gene: .; CDR3 length: 15; V gene: TRBV18; J gene: TRBJ2-1; CDR3 protein: CASSPRGTALGEQFF
D gene: TRBD2; CDR3 length: 16; V gene: TRBV7-6; J gene: TRBJ2-1; CDR3 protein: CASSLAWWEGLGEQFF
D gene: .; CDR3 length: 14; V gene: TRBV11-1; J gene: TRBJ2-5; CDR3 protein: CASSLLVGEETQYF
D gene: .; CDR3 length: 13; V gene: TRBV6-5; J gene: TRBJ1-6; CDR3 protein: CASSYITNSPLHF
D gene: .; CDR3 length: 14; V gene: TRBV28; J gene: TRBJ2-3; CDR3 protein: CASSFVSGTETQYF
D gene: .; CDR3 length: 14; V gene: TRBV19; J gene: TRBJ1-2; CDR3 protein: CASSTSTTRYGYTF
D gene: TRBD1; CDR3 length: 15; V gene: TRBV7-2; J gene: TRBJ1-2; CDR3 protein: CASSPGQGSRYGYTF
D gene: .; CDR3 length: 13; V gene: TRBV6-5; J gene: TRBJ1-2; CDR3 protein: CASSLGQNYGYTF
D gene: .; CDR3 length: 16; V gene: TRBV30; J gene: TRBJ2-4; CDR3 protein: CAWAWGTLGPGNIQYF
D gene: .; CDR3 length: 15; V gene: TRBV11-2; J gene: TRBJ2-1; CDR3 protein: CASSLRPQGGNEQFF
D gene: TRBD2; CDR3 length: 13; V gene: TRBV19; J gene: TRBJ2-1; CDR3 protein: CATQTSGRNEQFF
D gene: .; CDR3 length: 16; V gene: TRBV5-6; J gene: TRBJ2-5; CDR3 protein: CASSLLQGAEQGTQYF
D gene: TRBD2; CDR3 length: 16; V gene: TRBV5-4; J gene: TRBJ2-1; CDR3 protein: CASSRGLAGLYNEQFF
D gene: TRBD2; CDR3 length: 17; V gene: TRBV5-4; J gene: TRBJ2-5; CDR3 protein: CASSLGGGRAAQETQYF
D gene: .; CDR3 length: 14; V gene: TRBV7-2; J gene: TRBJ2-7; CDR3 protein: CASSLQAPATEQYF
D gene: .; CDR3 length: 14; V gene: TRBV11-2; J gene: TRBJ2-1; CDR3 protein: CASIPGGGADEQFF
D gene: TRBD1; CDR3 length: 14; V gene: TRBV7-8; J gene: TRBJ1-1; CDR3 protein: CASSIGQANTEAFF
D gene: .; CDR3 length: 13; V gene: TRBV18; J gene: TRBJ1-1; CDR3 protein: CASSRVRGNEAFF
D gene: .; CDR3 length: 16; V gene: TRBV4-2; J gene: TRBJ2-3; CDR3 protein: CASSRRDFVPTDTQYF
D gene: .; CDR3 length: 15; V gene: TRBV7-2; J gene: TRBJ1-1; CDR3 protein: CASSLTRDMNTEAFF
D gene: .; CDR3 length: 12; V gene: TRBV7-3; J gene: TRBJ2-2; CDR3 protein: CASSPGAGELFF
D gene: .; CDR3 length: 15; V gene: TRBV28; J gene: TRBJ2-3; CDR3 protein: CASSLALGGTDTQYF
D gene: TRBD2; CDR3 length: 14; V gene: TRBV27; J gene: TRBJ2-7; CDR3 protein: CASSLVAGGFEQYF
D gene: TRBD1; CDR3 length: 16; V gene: TRBV7-9; J gene: TRBJ2-7; CDR3 protein: CASSLGTWTGNYEQYF
D gene: TRBD2; CDR3 length: 13; V gene: TRBV7-6; J gene: TRBJ2-1; CDR3 protein: CASSPRLALEQFF
D gene: .; CDR3 length: 12; V gene: TRBV28; J gene: TRBJ1-2; CDR3 protein: CASSRLNYGYTF
D gene: .; CDR3 length: 14; V gene: TRBV5-6; J gene: TRBJ1-2; CDR3 protein: CASSRIQAPGGYTF
D gene: TRBD1; CDR3 length: 17; V gene: TRBV2; J gene: TRBJ1-2; CDR3 protein: CASSVPGQGFSTYGYTF
D gene: .; CDR3 length: 11; V gene: TRBV28; J gene: TRBJ1-1; CDR3 protein: CASSENTEAFF
D gene: .; CDR3 length: 15; V gene: TRBV6-6; J gene: TRBJ2-3; CDR3 protein: CASSYSGRATDTQYF
D gene: .; CDR3 length: 13; V gene: TRBV27; J gene: TRBJ2-7; CDR3 protein: CASSLQATYEQYF
D gene: .; CDR3 length: 17; V gene: TRBV4-3; J gene: TRBJ1-6; CDR3 protein: CASSQDLEGSNNSPLHF
D gene: .; CDR3 length: 15; V gene: TRBV7-6; J gene: TRBJ2-1; CDR3 protein: CASSSTGTPGNEQFF
D gene: TRBD2; CDR3 length: 14; V gene: TRBV30; J gene: TRBJ2-7; CDR3 protein: CAWASLERGYEQYF
D gene: .; CDR3 length: 14; V gene: TRBV7-2; J gene: TRBJ1-5; CDR3 protein: CASSLVGYNQPQHF
D gene: TRBD1; CDR3 length: 18; V gene: TRBV7-8; J gene: TRBJ1-6; CDR3 protein: CASRRTGRSSSYNSPLHF
D gene: TRBD1; CDR3 length: 15; V gene: TRBV9; J gene: TRBJ1-1; CDR3 protein: CASSPRQGRTTEAFF